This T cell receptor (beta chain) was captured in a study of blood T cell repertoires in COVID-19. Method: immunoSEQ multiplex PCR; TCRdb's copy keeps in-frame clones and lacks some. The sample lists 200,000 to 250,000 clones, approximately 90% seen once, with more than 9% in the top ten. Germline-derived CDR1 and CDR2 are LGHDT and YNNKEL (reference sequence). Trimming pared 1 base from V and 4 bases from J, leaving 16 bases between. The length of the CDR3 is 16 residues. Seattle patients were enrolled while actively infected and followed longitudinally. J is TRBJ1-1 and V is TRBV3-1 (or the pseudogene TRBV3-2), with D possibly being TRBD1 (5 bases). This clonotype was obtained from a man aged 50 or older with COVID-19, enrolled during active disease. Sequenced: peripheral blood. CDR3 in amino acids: CASSQVASGPTTEAFF. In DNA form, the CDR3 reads TGTGCCAGCAGCCAAGTGGCCTCAGGGCCCACCACTGAAGCTTTCTTT.